The rows below give T cell receptor beta chains drawn from one sample of a study of shared clonotypes between healthy human individuals. Libraries were prepared by immunoSEQ multiplex PCR; TCRdb keeps only in-frame clonotypes and omits some of them. The data hold roughly 500,000 clones, with roughly three quarters observed a single time. Sequences were obtained from PBMCs. The receptors here all came from a woman aged 40 to 49 in good health. Some clones in this sample may be carry-over from other donors' samples. Each CDR3 is given with its conserved first and last residue. D genes are given only for firm matches. Expanded clones are given a class, and other clones once, few, many or no size at all.

clone size: -; J gene: TRBJ2-1; D gene: TRBD1; V gene: TRBV2; CDR3 DNA: TGTGCCAGCAGCCCCGCCTTCACAGGGGACAATGAGCAGTTCTTC; CDR3 protein: CASSPAFTGDNEQFF
clone size: once; J gene: TRBJ1-1; D gene: -; V gene: TRBV2; CDR3 DNA: TGTGCCTGCGCATTGGGGATAAGTTCTGAAGCTTTCTTT; CDR3 protein: CACALGISSEAFF
clone size: -; J gene: TRBJ2-7; D gene: TRBD1; V gene: TRBV11-3; CDR3 DNA: TGTGCCAGCAGCCCTAATCGACAGGGCAGCGAGCAGTACTTC; CDR3 protein: CASSPNRQGSEQYF
clone size: -; J gene: TRBJ1-4; D gene: TRBD1; V gene: TRBV28; CDR3 DNA: TGTGCCAGCAGTACCCAGACAGGGGGAGATGAAAAACTGTTTTTT; CDR3 protein: CASSTQTGGDEKLFF
clone size: once; J gene: TRBJ2-1; D gene: -; V gene: TRBV19; CDR3 DNA: TGTGCCAGTAGGCCGGGTAGCCCAAGCTCCTACAATGAGCAGTTCTTC; CDR3 protein: CASRPGSPSSYNEQFF
clone size: -; J gene: TRBJ1-5; D gene: -; V gene: TRBV6-1; CDR3 DNA: TGTGCCAGCAGTGAACTGGGCCAGCCCCAGCATTTT; CDR3 protein: CASSELGQPQHF
clone size: -; J gene: TRBJ2-7; D gene: TRBD2; V gene: TRBV4-2; CDR3 DNA: TGTGCCAGCAGCCAAACTAGCGGGATATCCTACGAGCAGTACTTC; CDR3 protein: CASSQTSGISYEQYF
clone size: -; J gene: TRBJ1-5; D gene: -; V gene: TRBV19; CDR3 DNA: TGTGCCAGTAGTTCCCGCGGGGTGGGCAATCAGCCCCAGCATTTT; CDR3 protein: CASSSRGVGNQPQHF
clone size: -; J gene: TRBJ2-2; D gene: TRBD2; V gene: TRBV4-2; CDR3 DNA: TGTGCCAGCAGCCACATAGGAGCGGGAGAATCCGGGGAGCTGTTTTTT; CDR3 protein: CASSHIGAGESGELFF
clone size: -; J gene: TRBJ2-7; D gene: TRBD2; V gene: TRBV5-1; CDR3 DNA: TGCGCCAGCAGGGCCGGGACTAGCGGGAGTTACGAGCAGTACTTC; CDR3 protein: CASRAGTSGSYEQYF
clone size: -; J gene: TRBJ2-3; D gene: -; V gene: TRBV29-1; CDR3 DNA: TGCAGCGTTTTAGGGCAGGGTACAGATACGCAGTATTTT; CDR3 protein: CSVLGQGTDTQYF
clone size: -; J gene: TRBJ2-3; D gene: TRBD2; V gene: TRBV5-1; CDR3 DNA: TGCGCCAGCAGCTTGGGGACTAGCGGGATTTTGACAGATACGCAGTATTTT; CDR3 protein: CASSLGTSGILTDTQYF